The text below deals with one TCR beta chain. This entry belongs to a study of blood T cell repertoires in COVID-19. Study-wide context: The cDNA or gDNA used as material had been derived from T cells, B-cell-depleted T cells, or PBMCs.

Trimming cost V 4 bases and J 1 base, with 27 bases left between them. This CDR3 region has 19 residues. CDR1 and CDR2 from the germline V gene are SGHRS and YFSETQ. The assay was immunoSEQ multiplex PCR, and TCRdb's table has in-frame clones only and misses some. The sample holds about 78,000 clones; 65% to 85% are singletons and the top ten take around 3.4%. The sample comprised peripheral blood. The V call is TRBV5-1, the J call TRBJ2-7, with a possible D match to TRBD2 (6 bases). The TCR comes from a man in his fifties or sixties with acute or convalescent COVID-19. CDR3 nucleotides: TGCGCCAGCAGCCAGCCATCCGGGACTGATGATCCTTTTTCCTACGAGCAGTACTTC. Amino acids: CASSQPSGTDDPFSYEQYF.